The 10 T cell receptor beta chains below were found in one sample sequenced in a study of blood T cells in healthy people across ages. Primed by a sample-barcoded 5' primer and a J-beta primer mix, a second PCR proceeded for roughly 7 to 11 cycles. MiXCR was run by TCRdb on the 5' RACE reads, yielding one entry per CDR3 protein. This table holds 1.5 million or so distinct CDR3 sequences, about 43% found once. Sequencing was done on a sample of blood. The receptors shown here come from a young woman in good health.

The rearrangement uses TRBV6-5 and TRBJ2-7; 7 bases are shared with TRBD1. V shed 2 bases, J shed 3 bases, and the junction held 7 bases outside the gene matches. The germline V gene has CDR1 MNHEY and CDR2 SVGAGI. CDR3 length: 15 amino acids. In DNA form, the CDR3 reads TGTGCCAGCAGTTACAGCACAGGGGATGACTACGAGCAGTACTTC. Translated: CASSYSTGDDYEQYF.

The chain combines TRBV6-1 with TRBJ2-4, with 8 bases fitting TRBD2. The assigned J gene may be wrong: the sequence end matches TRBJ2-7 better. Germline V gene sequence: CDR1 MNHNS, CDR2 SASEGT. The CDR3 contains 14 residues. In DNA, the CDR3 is TGTGCCAGCAGTTTTAGCGGGGACTATTACGAGCAGTACTTC. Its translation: CASSFSGDYYEQYF.

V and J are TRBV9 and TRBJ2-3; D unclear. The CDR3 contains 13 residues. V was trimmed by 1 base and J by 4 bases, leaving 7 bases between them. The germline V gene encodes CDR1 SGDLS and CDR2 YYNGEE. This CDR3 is CASSVLASDTQYF. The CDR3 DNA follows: TGTGCCAGCAGCGTACTGGCGTCAGATACGCAGTATTTT.

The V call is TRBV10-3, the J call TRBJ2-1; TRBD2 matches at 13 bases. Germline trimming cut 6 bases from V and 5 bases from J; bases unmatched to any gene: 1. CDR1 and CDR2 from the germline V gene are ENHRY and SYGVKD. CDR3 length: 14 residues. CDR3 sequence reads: CAIRLAGGNNEQFF. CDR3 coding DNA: TGTGCCATCAGACTAGCGGGGGGGAACAATGAGCAGTTCTTC.

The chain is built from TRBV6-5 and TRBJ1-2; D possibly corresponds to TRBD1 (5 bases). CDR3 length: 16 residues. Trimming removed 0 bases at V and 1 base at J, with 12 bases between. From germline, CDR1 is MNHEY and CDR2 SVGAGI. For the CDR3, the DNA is TGTGCCAGCAGTTACTCGGCAGGGAGCCTTAACTATGGCTACACCTTC. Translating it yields CASSYSAGSLNYGYTF.

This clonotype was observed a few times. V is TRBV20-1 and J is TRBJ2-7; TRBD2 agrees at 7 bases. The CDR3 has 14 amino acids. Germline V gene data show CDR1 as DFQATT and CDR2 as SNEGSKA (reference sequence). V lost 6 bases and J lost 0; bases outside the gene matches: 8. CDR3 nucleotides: TGCAGTGCCCATCCGGGACTAAACTCCTACGAGCAGTACTTC. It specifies CSAHPGLNSYEQYF.

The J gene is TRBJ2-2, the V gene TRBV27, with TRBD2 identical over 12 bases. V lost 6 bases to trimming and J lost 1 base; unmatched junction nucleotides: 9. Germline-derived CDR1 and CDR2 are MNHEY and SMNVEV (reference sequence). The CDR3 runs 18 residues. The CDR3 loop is CASSLGLAGQGNTGELFF. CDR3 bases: TGTGCCAGCAGCTTGGGACTAGCGGGTCAGGGGAACACCGGGGAGCTGTTTTTT.

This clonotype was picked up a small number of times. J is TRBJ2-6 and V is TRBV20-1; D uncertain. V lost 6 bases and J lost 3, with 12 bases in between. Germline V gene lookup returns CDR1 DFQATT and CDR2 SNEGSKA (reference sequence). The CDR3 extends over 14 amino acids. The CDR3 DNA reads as TGCAGTGCCCCGGAGTTCGGTGGGGCCAACGTCCTGACTTTC. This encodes CSAPEFGGANVLTF.

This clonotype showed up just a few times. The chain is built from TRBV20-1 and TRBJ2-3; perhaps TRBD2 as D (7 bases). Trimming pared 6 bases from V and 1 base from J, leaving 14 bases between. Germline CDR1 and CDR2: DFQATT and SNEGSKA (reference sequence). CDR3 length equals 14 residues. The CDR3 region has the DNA TGCAGTGCCCTAGGGGGGGGTGGCACAGATACGCAGTATTTT. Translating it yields CSALGGGGTDTQYF.

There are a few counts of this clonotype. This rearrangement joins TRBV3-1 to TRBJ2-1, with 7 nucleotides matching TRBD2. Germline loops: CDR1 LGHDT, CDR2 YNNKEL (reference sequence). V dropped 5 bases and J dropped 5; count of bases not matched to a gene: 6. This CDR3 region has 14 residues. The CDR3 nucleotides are TGTGCCAGCAGCTATAGGGCGGGAGACAATGAGCAGTTCTTC. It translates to CASSYRAGDNEQFF.